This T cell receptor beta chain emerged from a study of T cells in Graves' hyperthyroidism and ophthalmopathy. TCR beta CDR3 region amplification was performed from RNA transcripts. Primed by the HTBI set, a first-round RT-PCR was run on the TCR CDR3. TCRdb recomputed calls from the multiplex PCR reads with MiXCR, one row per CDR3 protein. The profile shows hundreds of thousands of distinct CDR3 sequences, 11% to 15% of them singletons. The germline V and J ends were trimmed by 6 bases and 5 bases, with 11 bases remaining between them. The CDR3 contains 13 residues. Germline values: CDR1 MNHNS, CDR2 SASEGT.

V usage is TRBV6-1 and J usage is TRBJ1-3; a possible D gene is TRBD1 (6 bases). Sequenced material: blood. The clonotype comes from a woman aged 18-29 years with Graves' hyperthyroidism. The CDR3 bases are TGTGCCAGCAGGAGAACAGGGAGAAACACCATATATTTT. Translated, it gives CASRRTGRNTIYF.